Listed here are 3 T cell receptor beta chains from one sample, sequenced in a study of regulatory T cells in long-lasting Graves disease. Investigators prepared the TCR beta libraries by applying iRepertoire HTBI primers and Arm-PCR of CDR3 regions. TCRdb called the multiplex PCR reads again in MiXCR, with one record for every CDR3 protein. The sample yields about 420,000 distinct CDR3 sequences, less than 20% seen once. Time point: newly diagnosed GD, antithyroid drugs for less than 3 months. Construction of the TCR library relied on RNA isolated from PBMCs. The same sample was also used in a study of T cells in Graves' hyperthyroidism and ophthalmopathy.

The sequencing here drew on peripheral blood mononuclear cells (PBMCs), taken at new diagnosis, from a patient treated with antithyroid drugs. The origin of the receptors is a woman aged 18-29 years with Graves disease.

V usage is TRBV5-1 and J usage is TRBJ2-3, with 13 bases matching TRBD2. This CDR3 region has 18 residues. With V trimmed by 4 bases and J by 0 bases, 8 bases remained unmatched. Germline CDR1 is SGHRS and CDR2 is YFSETQ. The CDR3 protein is CASSARQTSGRSTDTQYF. For the CDR3, the DNA is TGCGCCAGCAGCGCTAGACAGACTAGCGGGAGGAGCACAGATACGCAGTATTTT.

The table lists this clonotype with a few counts. The CDR3 loop reads CASSQTPGTSYEQYF. In nucleotides, the CDR3 is TGTGCCAGCAGCCAAACCCCAGGTACCTCCTACGAGCAGTACTTC. The chain uses TRBV14 and TRBJ2-7; D remains ambiguous. V was shortened by 2 bases and J by 0 bases, with 11 bases between the two germline ends. Per germline, CDR1 SGHDN and CDR2 FVKESK. The CDR3 sequence is 15 residues long. Complete variable domain (other parts from reference TRBV14 and TRBJ2-7): EAGVTQFPSHSVIEKGQTVTLRCDPISGHDNLYWYRRVMGKEIKFLLHFVKESKQDESGMPNNRFLAERTGGTYSTLKVQPAELEDSGVYFCASSQTPGTSYEQYFGPGTRLTVT.

The J gene is TRBJ2-1, the V gene TRBV7-3; 8 positions match TRBD2. Germline CDR1 is SGHTA and CDR2 is FQGTGA. Unmatched junction bases numbered 6, after V lost 4 bases and J lost 4 bases. The CDR3 loop spans 15 amino acids. The CDR3 region is CASSYTGTSYNEQFF. Written as DNA, the CDR3 is TGTGCCAGCAGCTACACCGGGACTAGTTACAATGAGCAGTTCTTC.